Following are 18 T cell receptor beta chains from one sample sequenced in a study of early T cells in non-severe SARS-CoV-2 infection (TCRdb year 2021). Library preparation was by 5' RACE. These reads were obtained on a NextSeq 500. TCRdb reran the public reads through fastp at Q25 and MiXCR, keeping productive beta chains. Every CDR3 protein is listed once, alongside the most common genes and DNA of its rows. This sample is represented by 90,000 or so distinct CDR3 sequences; around 14% of them were singletons. The ten largest clones take up 5.5% of the sample. Sequences were obtained from whole blood. Source of these receptors: an adult who was a healthcare worker with PCR-confirmed SARS-CoV-2 infection or an uninfected control (not recorded which).

This clonotype was seen more than once but under ten times. The chain has TRBV10-3 and TRBJ1-1; TRBD1 is a possible D gene (5 bases). V shed 3 bases and J shed 3 bases, with 14 bases lying between them. CDR3 length: 15 residues. Germline-derived CDR1 and CDR2 are ENHRY and SYGVKD. The DNA for the CDR3 is TGTGCCATCAGTGACAGGGACCCTCGGGACACTGAAGCTTTCTTT. It yields the protein CAISDRDPRDTEAFF.

This clonotype has just a few counts. The chain is built from TRBV6-6 and TRBJ1-6; 10 bases fit TRBD1. J gave up 10 bases and V 7 bases, and 7 bases lay outside the gene matches. Per the germline V gene, CDR1 is MNHNY and CDR2 is SVGAGI (reference sequence). The length of the CDR3 is 14 residues. CDR3 protein: CASIRGQGKSPLHF. The DNA for the CDR3 is TGTGCCAGCATCCGGGGACAGGGGAAATCACCCCTCCACTTT.

In its sample, this clonotype was seen many times. In DNA form, the CDR3 reads TGCAGCGTTGAAGTAGCGGTTCGTCGCAATGAGCAGTTCTTC. It specifies CSVEVAVRRNEQFF. The gene calls are TRBV29-1 and TRBJ2-1; a possible D gene is TRBD2 (6 bases). Germline V gene lookup returns CDR1 SQVTM and CDR2 ANQGSEA. The CDR3 extends over 14 amino acids. The germline V and J ends were trimmed by 1 base and 6 bases, with 13 bases remaining between them.

The table lists this clonotype with a few counts. The chain couples TRBV27 to TRBJ1-3; D unresolved. The CDR3 runs 13 residues. V lost 0 bases and J 7 bases, leaving 7 bases between the germline ends. In germline, CDR1 is MNHEY, CDR2 SMNVEV (reference sequence). The CDR3 DNA reads TGTGCCAGCAGTTTATCGATAGGGAACACCATATATTTT. Its translation is CASSLSIGNTIYF.

The chain links TRBV10-2 to TRBJ2-3, with 8 bases fitting TRBD1. Germline V gene lookup returns CDR1 WSHSY and CDR2 SAAADI. The length of the CDR3 is 14 residues. The V and J ends lost 5 bases and 2 bases, in that order; junction bases with no gene match: 3. The CDR3 here is CASSRTGTTDTQYF. The CDR3 region has the DNA TGCGCCAGCAGTAGGACAGGGACCACAGATACGCAGTATTTT.

This chain links TRBV29-1 with TRBJ1-3; no clear D gene. Germline loops: CDR1 SQVTM, CDR2 ANQGSEA. This CDR3 has 14 residues. Trimming took 3 bases from V and 0 from J, leaving 9 bases between them. The CDR3 region has the DNA TGCAGCGTTGACCCGGACCACTCTGGAAACACCATATATTTT. It translates to CSVDPDHSGNTIYF.

The chain is built from TRBV30 and TRBJ1-6; D is undetermined. The V gene's germline CDR1 is GTSNPN and CDR2 SVGIG (reference sequence). The CDR3 loop spans 11 amino acids. V was shortened by 0 bases and J by 17 bases, with 11 bases between the two germline ends. CDR3 nucleotides: TGTGCCTGGAGTGTATCCGGACCTATCCACTTT. Its translation is CAWSVSGPIHF. Filled out from reference TRBV30 and TRBJ1-6, the complete variable domain reads SQTIHQWPATLVQPVGSPLSLECTVEGTSNPNLYWYRQAAGRGLQLLFYSVGIGQISSEVPQNLSASRPQDRQFILSSKKLLLSDSGFYLCAWSVSGPIHFGNGTRLTVT.

The chain carries TRBV5-1 and TRBJ2-7, with 9 nucleotides matching TRBD2. Germline values: CDR1 SGHRS, CDR2 YFSETQ. This CDR3 spans 14 amino acids. The V gene end was trimmed by 2 bases and the J gene end by 7 bases; junction bases not matched to a gene: 7. The CDR3 nucleotides read TGCGCCAGCAGCTTCGGGACTAGCACGGATGAGCAGTACTTC. Amino acid sequence: CASSFGTSTDEQYF.

This clonotype has more than one count but fewer than ten. The chain carries TRBV29-1 and TRBJ2-1; TRBD2 matches at 11 bases. The CDR3 spans 14 residues. Germline V gene lookup returns CDR1 SQVTM and CDR2 ANQGSEA. V trimming: 6 bases; J trimming: 9 bases; junction bases outside the gene matches: 10. The CDR3: CSVVLAGVISEQFF. For the CDR3, the DNA is TGCAGCGTCGTACTAGCGGGAGTCATCAGTGAGCAGTTCTTC.

V and J are TRBV27 and TRBJ1-4; the match to TRBD1 covers 8 bases. The CDR3 loop spans 13 amino acids. With 7 bases clipped from V and 7 bases from J, the junction kept 5 bases outside the gene matches. Germline-derived CDR1 and CDR2 are MNHEY and SMNVEV (reference sequence). As DNA, the CDR3 is TGTGCCAGCAAGACAGGGGAGGTTGAAAAACTGTTTTTT. It codes for CASKTGEVEKLFF.

This clonotype was observed at least ten times. The chain links TRBV12-3 or TRBV12-4 to TRBJ1-3, with D uncertain. V dropped 6 bases and J dropped 4 bases, with 10 bases sitting between them. This CDR3 is built from 13 residues. In DNA, the CDR3 is TGTGCCAGCAGCGGACCAGCCGGAAACACCATATATTTT. This sequence encodes CASSGPAGNTIYF.

The gene calls are TRBV6-6 and TRBJ1-1, with D possibly TRBD1 on 5 matching bases. The germline CDR1 and CDR2 sequences are MNHNY and SVGAGI (reference sequence). With 6 bases removed from V and 1 base from J, the gap between germline ends came to 9 bases. The CDR3 covers 13 residues. CDR3 sequence: CASRQGQNTEAFF. The CDR3 DNA is TGTGCCAGCAGGCAAGGACAGAACACTGAAGCTTTCTTT.

Many counts were recorded for this clonotype. J is TRBJ1-2 and V is TRBV27, with TRBD1 identical over 7 bases. CDR3 length equals 13 residues. Trimming at V came to 5 bases and at J to 3 bases, leaving 3 bases not matched to a gene. Germline lookup yields CDR1 MNHEY and CDR2 SMNVEV (reference sequence). The CDR3 bases are TGTGCCAGCAGTCCCAGGGGGGACTATGGCTACACCTTC. Translating gives CASSPRGDYGYTF.

This clonotype occurred many times. This chain links TRBV29-1 with TRBJ2-5; D is possibly TRBD1 (5 bases). V was cut by 7 bases and J by 4 bases, with 13 bases left in between. There are 12 residues in the CDR3. Germline V gene lookup returns CDR1 SQVTM and CDR2 ANQGSEA. In nucleotides, the CDR3 is TGCAGCGGCACAACAGGCGGAGAGACCCAGTACTTC. Its protein is CSGTTGGETQYF.

Many counts were recorded for this clonotype. V is TRBV3-1 and J is TRBJ1-1; possible D gene TRBD1, 5 bases. This CDR3 has 15 residues. Germline values: CDR1 LGHDT, CDR2 YNNKEL (reference sequence). Trimming removed 4 bases at V and 4 bases at J, with 16 bases between. The CDR3 here is CASSPHRTEGTEAFF. The CDR3, as DNA: TGTGCCAGCAGCCCCCACAGGACGGAGGGCACTGAAGCTTTCTTT.

Only a few counts were recorded for this clonotype. A read error may account for a junction end that differs from germline. This chain links TRBV7-9 with TRBJ2-1, with 13 positions matching TRBD2. This CDR3 region has 15 residues. CDR1 and CDR2 (germline): SEHNR, FQNEAQ (reference sequence). CDR3 residues: CASSFPGLAGPVAIF. CDR3 coding DNA: TGTGCCAGCAGCTTTCCGGGACTAGCGGGACCTGTGGCGATCTTC.

J is TRBJ1-1 and V is TRBV6-6; no definite D call. Germline V gene sequence: CDR1 MNHNY, CDR2 SVGAGI (reference sequence). Deletions cut 0 bases from V and 0 bases from J, with 8 bases between. The CDR3 covers 15 residues. CDR3 amino acids: CASSYSAILNTEAFF. The CDR3 coding sequence is TGTGCCAGCAGTTACTCCGCGATCTTGAACACTGAAGCTTTCTTT.

This clonotype was counted a few times. The chain has TRBV6-5 and TRBJ1-3; D gene uncertain. The CDR3 is 15 amino acids. Germline values: CDR1 MNHEY, CDR2 SVGAGI. V was clipped by 0 bases and J by 3 bases, with 9 bases between them. The CDR3 region is CASSYSPSGGNTIYF. As DNA, the CDR3 is TGTGCCAGCAGTTACTCCCCGTCCGGTGGAAACACCATATATTTT.